The 20 T cell receptor beta chains below come from one sample, sequenced in a study of T cells after yellow fever vaccination. TCRdb redid the calling of the 5' RACE reads with MiXCR, one entry per CDR3 protein. Of about 310,000 distinct CDR3 sequences in the sample, around 3.9% are singletons; the top ten hold about a quarter. The starting material was PBMCs, obtained on the day of the yellow fever booster vaccination. The receptors were gathered from a man aged 18 to 30 who received the YFV17D yellow fever vaccine.

The V and J genes are TRBV28 and TRBJ2-1; D not certain. Between the trimmed V and J ends, which lost 6 bases and 1 base, there was a span of 16 bases. CDR3 length equals 16 residues. Germline values: CDR1 MDHEN, CDR2 SYDVKM. The CDR3 coding sequence is TGTGCCAGCAGCTCTCTTAGAAGTAAGTCCTACAATGAGCAGTTCTTC. Residues: CASSSLRSKSYNEQFF.

This clonotype was recorded at least ten times. The chain employs TRBV11-2 and TRBJ1-4; D unclear. The germline CDR1 and CDR2 sequences are SGHAT and FQNNGV. The CDR3 length is 16 residues. Trimming stripped 1 base from V and 8 bases from J, with 17 bases between. CDR3 in DNA: TGTGCCAGCAGCTTAGTGGTCGTGGACGGCGGGGAAAAACTGTTTTTT. Protein sequence: CASSLVVVDGGEKLFF.

This clonotype has only a few counts. The rearrangement uses TRBV7-2 and TRBJ2-3; TRBD2 matches 13 bases. Trimming took 4 bases from V and 0 from J; bases not matched to a gene: 7. Germline V CDR1 and CDR2: SGHTA, FQGNSA. This CDR3 spans 18 amino acids. CDR3 DNA: TGTGCCAGCAGCTCGTACAGGACTAGCGGGGGTAGCACAGATACGCAGTATTTT. Translating it yields CASSSYRTSGGSTDTQYF.

This clonotype was detected many times. This sequence joins TRBV28 and TRBJ2-1, with 7 bases that match TRBD2. The CDR3 is 13 amino acids. V trimming: 7 bases; J trimming: 15 bases; junction bases outside the gene matches: 15. Germline V lookup: CDR1 MDHEN, CDR2 SYDVKM. DNA for the CDR3: TGTGCCAGCACCATGTGGGTGGCGGGGGATGCGTTCTTC. This encodes CASTMWVAGDAFF.

The CDR3 loop reads CASSYSQGPDTLSGELFF. CDR3 bases: TGTGCCAGCAGTTATTCACAGGGGCCGGACACTCTATCCGGGGAGCTGTTTTTT. This chain links TRBV6-5 with TRBJ2-2; TRBD1 aligns across 7 bases. Germline loops: CDR1 MNHEY, CDR2 SVGAGI. The CDR3 totals 18 residues. V was clipped by 3 bases and J by 6 bases; unmatched bases: 16.

The table lists this clonotype with a few counts. The CDR3 DNA follows: TGCGCCAGCAGCTGGACTAGCGGGGGGGTAAATGAGCAGTTCTTC. It is translated as CASSWTSGGVNEQFF. The J gene is TRBJ2-1, the V gene TRBV5-1, with TRBD2 matching 15 bases. This CDR3 contains 15 residues. Germline V CDR1 and CDR2: SGHRS, YFSETQ. With V trimmed by 3 bases and J by 7 bases, 2 bases remained unmatched.

This clonotype came up many times. This sequence joins TRBV5-1 and TRBJ2-1; 7 bases are a match to TRBD1. The CDR3 loop spans 16 amino acids. The V gene end was trimmed by 0 bases and the J gene end by 5 bases; junction bases not matched to a gene: 8. From germline, CDR1 is SGHRS and CDR2 YFSETQ. The CDR3 bases are TGCGCCAGCAGCTTGGTTCCCCGGGGACAGAACAATGAGCAGTTCTTC. It is translated as CASSLVPRGQNNEQFF.

The gene calls are TRBV4-1 and TRBJ2-3, with TRBD1 matching 10 bases. The CDR3 is 17 residues long. In germline, CDR1 is MGHRA, CDR2 YSYEKL. With 5 bases clipped from V and 4 bases from J, the junction kept 12 bases outside the gene matches. CDR3 residues: CASSILGDRGLSDTQYF. In DNA, the CDR3 is TGCGCCAGCAGCATCCTGGGGGACAGGGGACTCTCAGATACGCAGTATTTT.

This chain links TRBV18 with TRBJ2-7, with D perhaps TRBD1 (5 bases). Between the trimmed V and J ends, which lost 0 bases and 3 bases, there was a span of 15 bases. Germline V gene data show CDR1 as KGHSH and CDR2 as LQKENI. CDR3 length equals 16 residues. The chain's CDR3 is CASSPPSTGHYYEQYF. The CDR3 DNA sequence: TGTGCCAGCTCACCACCCAGTACAGGCCACTACTACGAGCAGTACTTC.

This clonotype has more than one count but fewer than ten. Written as DNA, the CDR3 is TGTGCCAGCAGCTTGGATGATATTGGTGCAACTAATGAAAAACTGTTTTTT. Translated: CASSLDDIGATNEKLFF. This chain links TRBV5-8 with TRBJ1-4, with no clear D. Germline lookup yields CDR1 SGHTS and CDR2 YDEGEE. The CDR3 sequence is 17 residues long. V was cut by 0 bases and J by 0 bases, with 12 bases left in between.

There are many counts of this clonotype. The chain uses TRBV6-5 and TRBJ2-1, with D perhaps TRBD2 (7 bases). V lost 2 bases and J lost 6, with 14 bases in between. The germline gives CDR1 MNHEY, CDR2 SVGAGI. There are 15 residues in the CDR3. As DNA, the CDR3 is TGTGCCAGCAGTTACGTGGGGGGGCTTGGCAATGAGCAGTTCTTC. It encodes CASSYVGGLGNEQFF.

This clonotype was observed at least ten times. The rearrangement uses TRBV10-3 and TRBJ2-1; 8 nucleotides line up with TRBD1. Germline lookup yields CDR1 ENHRY and CDR2 SYGVKD. Germline trimming cut 6 bases from V and 5 bases from J; bases unmatched to any gene: 9. The CDR3 is made up of 15 amino acids. Here the CDR3 DNA reads TGTGCCATCAGGCAACAGGGGGTAACGGACAATGAGCAGTTCTTC. This translates into CAIRQQGVTDNEQFF.

The chain recombines TRBV5-6 with TRBJ2-6; tentative D call: TRBD2 (5 bases). The V end lost 3 bases, the J end lost 0 bases, and 7 bases lay between the germline ends. The CDR3 has 15 amino acids. CDR1 SGHDT and CDR2 YYEEEE come from the germline V gene. The CDR3 sequence is CASSYGLSGANVLTF. The CDR3 DNA sequence: TGTGCCAGCAGCTACGGACTCTCTGGGGCCAACGTCCTGACTTTC.

The table lists this clonotype with many counts. V and J are TRBV5-1 and TRBJ2-7; D is undetermined. The V end was cut by 4 bases, the J end by 4 bases, with 6 bases between. The V gene's germline CDR1 is SGHRS and CDR2 YFSETQ. The length of the CDR3 is 11 residues. CDR3 residues: CASSREYEQYF. The CDR3 coding sequence is TGCGCCAGCAGCCGTGAGTACGAGCAGTACTTC. The full variable domain, rest sourced from reference TRBV5-1 and TRBJ2-7, is KAGVTQTPRYLIKTRGQQVTLSCSPISGHRSVSWYQQTPGQGLQFLFEYFSETQRNKGNFPGRFSGRQFSNSRSEMNVSTLELGDSALYLCASSREYEQYFGPGTRLTVT.

Ten or more counts support this clonotype. The J gene is TRBJ1-4, the V gene TRBV7-9; 7 nucleotides agree with TRBD1. The germline CDR1 and CDR2 sequences are SEHNR and FQNEAQ (reference sequence). Unmatched junction bases numbered 9, after V lost 6 bases and J lost 8 bases. The CDR3 has 14 residues. The CDR3 reads CASRRDSFGEKLFF. Written as DNA, the CDR3 is TGTGCCAGCAGGAGGGACAGTTTTGGCGAAAAACTGTTTTTT.

Only a few counts were recorded for this clonotype. The CDR3 sequence: CASSRSRVSNEKLFF. For the CDR3, the DNA is TGTGCCAGCAGCCGTTCCAGGGTCTCTAATGAAAAACTGTTTTTT. The V gene is TRBV7-2, the J gene TRBJ1-4; tentatively, D is TRBD1 (5 bases). The CDR3 sequence is 15 residues long. From germline, CDR1 is SGHTA and CDR2 FQGNSA. V was clipped by 5 bases and J by 3 bases, with 13 bases between them.

This chain links TRBV27 with TRBJ1-6, with 7 positions matching TRBD1. V trimming: 9 bases; J trimming: 8 bases; junction bases outside the gene matches: 7. This CDR3 is built from 13 residues. Germline V gene data show CDR1 as MNHEY and CDR2 as SMNVEV (reference sequence). The CDR3 here is CARPQGVHSPLHF. The CDR3 DNA reads TGTGCCAGACCCCAGGGGGTGCATTCACCCCTCCACTTT.

This clonotype came up many times. V and J are TRBV28 and TRBJ2-2, with 14 bases that match TRBD2. Germline V gene data show CDR1 as MDHEN and CDR2 as SYDVKM. Germline trimming cut 2 bases from V and 2 bases from J; bases unmatched to any gene: 1. The CDR3 is 17 residues long. The CDR3 protein is CASSLGTSGGNTGELFF. The CDR3 bases are TGTGCCAGCAGTTTAGGGACTAGCGGGGGCAACACCGGGGAGCTGTTTTTT.

The chain couples TRBV5-5 to TRBJ1-5; D perhaps matches TRBD1 (6 bases). Trimming pared 1 base from V and 5 bases from J, leaving 13 bases between. The germline CDR1 and CDR2 sequences are SGHKS and YYEKEE (reference sequence). This CDR3 region has 15 residues. The CDR3 reads CASSLFFQGHQPQHF. CDR3 bases: TGTGCCAGCAGCTTGTTTTTCCAGGGGCATCAGCCCCAGCATTTT.

This clonotype was seen ten or more times. This chain connects TRBV6-2 or TRBV6-3 to TRBJ2-7; D is unclear. This CDR3 has 11 amino acids. Germline-derived CDR1 and CDR2 are MNHEY and SVGEGT. The ends were cut back, 4 bases at V and 7 bases at J, with 8 bases in the middle. The CDR3 reads CASSLQEEQYF. In nucleotides, the CDR3 is TGTGCCAGCAGTTTGCAGGAGGAGCAGTACTTC.